This T cell receptor (beta chain) was obtained from a study of immune heterogeneity within non-small cell lung tumors. Template came from bulk tumor genomic DNA, at roughly 600 ng per sample. Doctors removed several biopsies from each primary tumor during surgery, keeping them far apart. The cohort was untreated, with newly diagnosed non-small cell lung cancer undergoing curative surgery. Points from the study as a whole: Patients largely differed in their high-frequency T-cell receptor beta clonotypes.

Amplifying TCR beta CDR3 involved multiplex PCR carried out with 32 V and 13 J primers. In TCRdb, the multiplex PCR reads were re-called with MiXCR into one record per CDR3 protein. The sample lists over 2,500 distinct CDR3 sequences; 35% to 45% were seen once. This CDR3 contains 15 residues. In regard to this clonotype: Its antigen remains unidentified. A much larger clone sits a single nucleotide away, making a read error possible.

This clonotype was obtained from a woman aged 45-59 years with non-small cell lung cancer. The sample comprised lung tumor tissue. This sequence joins TRBV12-3 or TRBV12-4 and TRBJ2-1; either TRBD1 or TRBD2 may fit D (5 bases each). The CDR3 region is CASSLVGTAYNEKFF. The CDR3 nucleotides are TGTGCCAGCAGTTTAGTAGGGACGGCCTACAATGAGAAGTTCTTC.